Described below is a single T cell receptor beta chain sequence and its context. The data originate from a study of blood T cell repertoires in COVID-19. Looking at the study overall: The origin of the acute and convalescent COVID-19 samples was the United States, Italy and Spain. Sources were T cells, B-cell-depleted T cells, or PBMCs; the material itself was cDNA or gDNA.

Original data processing: Nucleated cell counts were estimated from reference gene primer amplification. The method was immunoSEQ multiplex PCR; TCRdb's version includes in-frame clones alone and lacks a portion of them. V and J calls and clone size are those listed in that table; D and trimming were worked out from the DNA. The table has 85,000 to 130,000 clones, approximately 91% seen once. Looked up from germline, CDR1 is SGHRS and CDR2 is YFSETQ. Trimming removed 6 bases at V and 7 bases at J, with 14 bases between. The CDR3 has 12 amino acids. This TCR came from an older woman with acute or convalescent COVID-19. The specimen was peripheral blood. This rearrangement joins TRBV5-1 to TRBJ2-7; a possible D gene is TRBD2 (5 bases). CDR3 loop: CASMASRREQYV. CDR3 coding DNA: TGCGCCAGCATGGCTAGCAGGAGGGAGCAGTACGTC.